The next 10 T cell receptor beta chains were all read from a single sample in a study of blood T cell repertoires in COVID-19. This table comes from immunoSEQ multiplex PCR, and its TCRdb copy is limited to in-frame clones, with some not included. The sample has 80,000 or so clones, less than 95% seen once. Sequenced input: peripheral blood. The receptors come from a woman aged 50 to 60 in a cohort sampled during active COVID-19.

J is TRBJ2-6 and V is TRBV5-5, with 7 bases that match TRBD1. CDR1 is SGHKS, CDR2 YYEKEE, per germline (reference sequence). This CDR3 comprises 15 residues. V dropped 4 bases and J dropped 2; count of bases not matched to a gene: 3. This chain's CDR3 is CASSLGTAGANVLTF. For the CDR3, the DNA is TGTGCCAGCAGCCTGGGGACAGCTGGGGCCAACGTCCTGACTTTC.

The chain combines TRBV5-1 with TRBJ2-3; 10 bases align to TRBD2. The germline V gene has CDR1 SGHRS and CDR2 YFSETQ. This CDR3 has 17 residues. Germline trimming cut 4 bases from V and 6 bases from J; bases unmatched to any gene: 14. The CDR3 coding sequence is TGCGCCAGCAGCCAAGGACTAGCGGACCATCGAGGCGATACGCAGTATTTT. Protein sequence: CASSQGLADHRGDTQYF.

This clone was picked up one time. This rearrangement joins TRBV2 to TRBJ1-5; 8 bases fit TRBD1. The junction had 7 bases not matched to a gene; V was cut back by 5 bases and J by 1 base. Looked up from germline, CDR1 is SNHLY and CDR2 is FYNNEI. The CDR3 covers 16 residues. The CDR3 DNA is TGTGCCAGCAGTCGACAGGGGACGGGGAGCAATCAGCCCCAGCATTTT. Protein product: CASSRQGTGSNQPQHF.

V and J are TRBV11-3 and TRBJ2-2; perhaps TRBD2 as D (6 bases). The CDR3 runs 16 residues. The V and J ends lost 5 bases and 0 bases respectively, with 13 bases between them. Per germline, CDR1 SGHNT and CDR2 YENEEA. This CDR3 is CASSHSSAANTGELFF. CDR3 coding DNA: TGTGCCAGCAGCCATTCTAGCGCGGCGAACACCGGGGAGCTGTTTTTT.

The rearrangement joins TRBV19 to TRBJ2-1; no definite D call. The germline gives CDR1 LNHDA, CDR2 SQIVND (reference sequence). The V and J ends lost 3 bases and 9 bases respectively, with 6 bases between them. The CDR3 length is 11 residues. The CDR3 nucleotides read TGTGCCAGTAGTATGGCGGTTGAGCAGTTCTTC. This translates into CASSMAVEQFF.

The rearrangement links TRBV11-2 to TRBJ1-3; D ambiguous. Germline CDR1 and CDR2: SGHAT and FQNNGV. Trimming removed 2 bases at V and 0 bases at J, with 17 bases between. The CDR3 extends over 18 amino acids. The CDR3 nucleotides read TGTGCCAGCAGCTTACAATGGGGTGCCGGGAGCTCTGGAAACACCATATATTTT. Translation gives CASSLQWGAGSSGNTIYF.

The rearrangement links TRBV5-1 to TRBJ1-2; D is possibly TRBD1 (5 bases). The CDR3 has 13 amino acids. Germline assignment: CDR1 SGHRS and CDR2 YFSETQ. Trimming took 6 bases from V and 4 from J, leaving 13 bases between them. The CDR3 DNA reads TGCGCCAGCACTGGGGGGAGACCCTATGGCTACACCTTC. The encoded protein is CASTGGRPYGYTF.

The rearrangement links TRBV27 to TRBJ2-7; D gene uncertain. V was pared by 4 bases and J by 0 bases, with 13 bases between. This CDR3 contains 15 residues. Germline-derived CDR1 and CDR2 are MNHEY and SMNVEV (reference sequence). CDR3 residues: CASSYGALSSYEQYF. The CDR3, as DNA: TGTGCCAGCAGTTACGGAGCGCTAAGCTCCTACGAGCAGTACTTC.

This clone was seen only once. V is TRBV19 and J is TRBJ2-1; 8 positions match TRBD2. The length of the CDR3 is 14 residues. Per the germline V gene, CDR1 is LNHDA and CDR2 is SQIVND (reference sequence). V shed 6 bases and J 9 bases; nucleotides not matched to a gene: 10. CDR3 residues: CASSPGTRMGEQFF. CDR3 DNA: TGTGCCAGTAGCCCTGGGACTAGGATGGGTGAGCAGTTCTTC.

The CDR3 DNA follows: TGTGCCTGGGGCACGGGGGTGGTGGATGGAGAGCAGTTCTTC. Its protein product is CAWGTGVVDGEQFF. The chain joins TRBV30 to TRBJ2-1; weak D call: TRBD2 (6 bases). Germline CDR1 GTSNPN, CDR2 SVGIG (reference sequence). The CDR3 runs 14 residues. The ends were cut back, 5 bases at V and 10 bases at J, with 21 bases in the middle.